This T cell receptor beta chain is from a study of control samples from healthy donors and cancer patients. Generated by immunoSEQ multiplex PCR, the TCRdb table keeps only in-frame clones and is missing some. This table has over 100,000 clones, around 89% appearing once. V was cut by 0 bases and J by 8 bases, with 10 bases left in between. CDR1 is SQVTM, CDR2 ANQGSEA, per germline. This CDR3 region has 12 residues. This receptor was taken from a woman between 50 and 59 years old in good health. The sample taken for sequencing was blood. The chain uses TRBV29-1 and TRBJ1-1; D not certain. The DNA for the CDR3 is TGCAGCGTTGAAGATCTAACCCGGGAAGCTTTCTTT. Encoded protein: CSVEDLTREAFF.